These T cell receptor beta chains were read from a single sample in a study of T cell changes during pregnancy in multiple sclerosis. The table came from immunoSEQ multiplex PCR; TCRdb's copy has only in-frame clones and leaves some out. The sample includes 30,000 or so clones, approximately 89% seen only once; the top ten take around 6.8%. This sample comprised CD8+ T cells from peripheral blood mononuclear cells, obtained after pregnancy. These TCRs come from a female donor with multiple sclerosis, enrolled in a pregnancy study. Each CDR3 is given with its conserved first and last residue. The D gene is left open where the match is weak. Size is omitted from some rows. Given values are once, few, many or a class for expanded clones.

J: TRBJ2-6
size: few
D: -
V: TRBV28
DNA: TGTGCCAGCAGTTGGGGGGGGACATCTGGGGCCAACGTCCTGACTTTC
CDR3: CASSWGGTSGANVLTF

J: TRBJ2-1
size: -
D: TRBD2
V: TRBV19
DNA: TGTGCCAGTGGGCGACTAGCGGGAGAGTTTGAGCAGTTCTTC
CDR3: CASGRLAGEFEQFF

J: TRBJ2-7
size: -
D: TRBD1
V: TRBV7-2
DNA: TGTGCCAGCAGCTTTGAGCAGGGGGCCTCCTACGAGCAGTACTTC
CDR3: CASSFEQGASYEQYF

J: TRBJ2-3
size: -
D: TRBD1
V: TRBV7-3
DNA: TGTGCCAGCAGGCCTACAGGGGGCGGAGATACGCAGTATTTT
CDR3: CASRPTGGGDTQYF

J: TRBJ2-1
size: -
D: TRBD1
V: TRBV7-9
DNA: TGTGCCAGCAGCTCTATTGACAGGGGGCACAGCGGTGAGCAGTTCTTC
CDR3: CASSSIDRGHSGEQFF

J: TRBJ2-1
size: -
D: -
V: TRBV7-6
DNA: TGTGCCAGCAGCTTATTAGTGAGTTCGGGGAATGAGCAGTTCTTC
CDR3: CASSLLVSSGNEQFF

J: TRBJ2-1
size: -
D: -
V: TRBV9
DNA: TGTGCCAGCAGCGTAGGTGCCGCGGATGAGCAGTTCTTC
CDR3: CASSVGAADEQFF

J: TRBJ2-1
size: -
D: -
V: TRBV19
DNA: TGTGCCAGTAGTATATCCGGGGACAATGAGCAGTTCTTC
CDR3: CASSISGDNEQFF

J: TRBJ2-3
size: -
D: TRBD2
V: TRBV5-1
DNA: TGCGCCAGCAGCTTGGGGGACTACCCTAGCACAGATACGCAGTATTTT
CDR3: CASSLGDYPSTDTQYF

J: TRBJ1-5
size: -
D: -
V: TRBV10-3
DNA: TGTGCCATCAGTGAGTCCGGGGTGGGCAATCAGCCCCAGCATTTT
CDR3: CAISESGVGNQPQHF

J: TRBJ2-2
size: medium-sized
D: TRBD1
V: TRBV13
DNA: TGTGCCAGCAGCCTAGACAGGGCGAACACCGGGGAGCTGTTTTTT
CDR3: CASSLDRANTGELFF

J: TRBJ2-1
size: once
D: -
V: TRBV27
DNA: TGTGCCAGCAGTTTTGGGCGCTACAATGAGCAGTTCTTC
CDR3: CASSFGRYNEQFF

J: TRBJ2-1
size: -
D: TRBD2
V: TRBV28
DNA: TGTGCCAGCAGTTTTCTCAGCGGGAGGGCAATTAATGAGCAGTTCTTC
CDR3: CASSFLSGRAINEQFF

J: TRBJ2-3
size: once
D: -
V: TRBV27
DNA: TGTGCCAGCAGTGCCCCATTTAGGGGCTCTACGTATTTT
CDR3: CASSAPFRGSTYF

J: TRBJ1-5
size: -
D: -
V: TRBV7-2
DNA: TGTGCCAGCAGCCCTGACACGTATCAGCCCCAGCATTTT
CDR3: CASSPDTYQPQHF

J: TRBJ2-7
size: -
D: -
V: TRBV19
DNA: TGTGCCAGTAGTATGAGTCAGGGGATCTACGAGCAGTACTTC
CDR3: CASSMSQGIYEQYF

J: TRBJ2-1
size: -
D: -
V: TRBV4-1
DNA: TGCGCCAGCAGCCTCCGGGGGGCTAGCCCCCAGGATGAGCAGTTCTTC
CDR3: CASSLRGASPQDEQFF

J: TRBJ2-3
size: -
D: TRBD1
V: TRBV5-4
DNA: TGTGCCAGCAGCTTGGGTACGGGACAGGGGGTTGTAGATACGCAGTATTTT
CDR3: CASSLGTGQGVVDTQYF

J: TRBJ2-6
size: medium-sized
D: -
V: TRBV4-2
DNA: TGTGCCAGCAGCCAGGACAACTCTGGGGCCAACGTCCTGACTTTC
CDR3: CASSQDNSGANVLTF

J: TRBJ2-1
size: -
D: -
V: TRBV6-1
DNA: TGTGCCAGCAGCCCTAATGAAAACAATGAGCAGTTCTTC
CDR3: CASSPNENNEQFF

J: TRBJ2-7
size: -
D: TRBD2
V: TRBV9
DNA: TGTGCCAGCAGCCCGTTAGCGGGAGGGCGGTCCGAGCAGTACTTC
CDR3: CASSPLAGGRSEQYF

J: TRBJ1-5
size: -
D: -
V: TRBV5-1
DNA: TGCGCCAGCAGCTCCGTCGGACGGATGGAGGATAGCAATCAGCCCCAGCATTTT
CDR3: CASSSVGRMEDSNQPQHF

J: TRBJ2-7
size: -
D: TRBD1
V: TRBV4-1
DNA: TGCGCCAGCAGCCACGGACAGGGGAGTACCTACGAGCAGTACTTC
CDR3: CASSHGQGSTYEQYF

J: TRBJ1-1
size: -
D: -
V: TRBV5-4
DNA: TGTGCCAGCACCGAATCTATCCTAAAAAACGCTGAAGCTTTCTTT
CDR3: CASTESILKNAEAFF

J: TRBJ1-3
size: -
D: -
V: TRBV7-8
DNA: TGTGCCAGCAGCTCCCCCGGACACGGCTCTGGAAACACCATATATTTT
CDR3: CASSSPGHGSGNTIYF

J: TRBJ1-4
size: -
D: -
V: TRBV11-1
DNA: TGTGCCAGCAGCTTACCTCCGACAGGACGAAATGAAAAACTGTTTTTT
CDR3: CASSLPPTGRNEKLFF

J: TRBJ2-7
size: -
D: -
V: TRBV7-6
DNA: TGTGCCAGCAGCTCCGATACTACATCTAGCGAGCAGTACTTC
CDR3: CASSSDTTSSEQYF